The 29 T cell receptor beta chains below all came from one sample that was sequenced in a study of cytomegalovirus exposure and HLA in healthy donors. Repertoires were generated with immunoSEQ multiplex PCR, while TCRdb's copy carries only in-frame clones and drops some. The table records about 120,000 clones, around 90% of them present only once. The sequenced material came from PBMCs. These receptors all come from a woman between 18 and 30 years old in good health and CMV-seronegative.

The genes are TRBV15 and TRBJ2-1; 9 nucleotides line up with TRBD2. Germline-derived CDR1 and CDR2 are LNHNV and YYDKDF (reference sequence). This CDR3 has 14 amino acids. The V segment lost 4 bases and the J segment 8 bases; nucleotides outside the gene matches: 6. DNA for the CDR3: TGTGCCACCAGCAAGGCGGGAGGGCCGGATGAGCAGTTCTTC. Translating gives CATSKAGGPDEQFF.

In its sample, this clone was seen a few times. This rearrangement joins TRBV2 to TRBJ2-7, with TRBD1 matching over 9 bases. The CDR3 has 15 residues. Per the germline V gene, CDR1 is SNHLY and CDR2 is FYNNEI. V trimming: 4 bases; J trimming: 3 bases; junction bases outside the gene matches: 7. CDR3 loop: CASSVAGTGLYEQYF. As DNA, the CDR3 is TGTGCCAGCAGTGTGGCCGGGACAGGGCTCTACGAGCAGTACTTC.

The V call is TRBV4-1, the J call TRBJ1-5; 8 nucleotides match TRBD1. The germline V gene has CDR1 MGHRA and CDR2 YSYEKL. Trimming took 2 bases from V and 5 from J; bases not matched to a gene: 5. This CDR3 has 15 residues. The CDR3 DNA sequence: TGCGCCAGCAGCCAACAAGGACAGGGAGATCAGCCCCAGCATTTT. Its protein product is CASSQQGQGDQPQHF.

The V and J genes are TRBV6-1 and TRBJ2-1; D ambiguous. Germline V CDR1 and CDR2: MNHNS, SASEGT. Trimming left V 5 bases short and J 5 bases short, with 10 bases between. The CDR3 runs to 13 residues. The CDR3, as DNA: TGTGCCAGCAGTATTTTACGGGACAATGAGCAGTTCTTC. Translation: CASSILRDNEQFF.

The V and J genes are TRBV9 and TRBJ1-2; weak D call: TRBD1 (6 bases). Germline lookup yields CDR1 SGDLS and CDR2 YYNGEE. With 1 base removed from V and 7 bases from J, the gap between germline ends came to 14 bases. CDR3 size: 14 residues. In nucleotides, the CDR3 is TGTGCCAGCAGCGTAATCCAGGGGAGCGGTGGCTACACCTTC. This gives the protein CASSVIQGSGGYTF.

The chain uses TRBV7-2 and TRBJ2-3; weak D call: TRBD2 (6 bases). CDR3 length equals 14 residues. Germline assignment: CDR1 SGHTA and CDR2 FQGNSA. The germline V and J ends were trimmed by 1 base and 6 bases, with 11 bases remaining between them. CDR3 amino acids: CASSLGDSADTQYF. CDR3 in DNA: TGTGCCAGCAGCTTAGGGGACTCCGCGGATACGCAGTATTTT.

The chain has TRBV7-3 and TRBJ2-5; perhaps TRBD2 as D (6 bases). Trimming took 5 bases from V and 5 from J, leaving 18 bases between them. Germline loops: CDR1 SGHTA, CDR2 FQGTGA. The CDR3 covers 15 residues. The DNA of the CDR3 is TGTGCCAGCAGCGCTTCCTCCGGGAGATGGGAGACCCAGTACTTC. Translation gives CASSASSGRWETQYF.

The chain links TRBV10-1 to TRBJ2-5; D perhaps matches TRBD1 (6 bases). Germline CDR1 WNHNN, CDR2 SYGVQD (reference sequence). Trimming took 8 bases from V and 5 from J, leaving 15 bases between them. There are 13 residues in the CDR3. CDR3 sequence reads: CASLQQGDETQYF. The CDR3 DNA reads TGCGCCAGCCTTCAACAGGGAGATGAGACCCAGTACTTC.

The CDR3 sequence: CASSQDGTSAYNEQFF. The CDR3 DNA sequence: TGTGCCAGCAGCCAAGATGGGACTAGCGCCTACAATGAGCAGTTCTTC. This chain joins TRBV4-2 and TRBJ2-1; 10 nucleotides match TRBD2. After removal of 0 bases from V and 2 bases from J, the junction contained 1 base not matched to a gene. The CDR3 consists of 16 residues. Germline CDR1 and CDR2: LGHNA and YNFKEQ.

The V call is TRBV14, the J call TRBJ2-5; 10 bases fit TRBD2. The V gene's germline CDR1 is SGHDN and CDR2 FVKESK. V lost 3 bases and J lost 4; bases outside the gene matches: 14. The CDR3 consists of 18 residues. Written as DNA, the CDR3 is TGTGCCAGCAGCCACCGTCTGGTTGCTAGCGGGAGCTCAGAGACCCAGTACTTC. This sequence encodes CASSHRLVASGSSETQYF.

V and J are TRBV15 and TRBJ2-1, with a weak D call TRBD2 (5 bases). CDR1 is LNHNV and CDR2 is YYDKDF in the germline V gene (reference sequence). The CDR3 runs 14 residues. The V gene lost 0 bases and the J gene lost 5 bases, with 8 bases spanning the gap. CDR3 residues: CATSRDLGDNEQFF. The CDR3 DNA reads as TGTGCCACCAGCAGAGATCTGGGAGACAATGAGCAGTTCTTC.

This clone was counted a few times. The chain employs TRBV7-9 and TRBJ1-3, with D hard to call. CDR1 and CDR2 from the germline V gene are SEHNR and FQNEAQ (reference sequence). The CDR3 spans 16 residues. V was pared by 1 base and J by 0 bases, with 10 bases between. This CDR3 reads CASSLGEGYSGNTIYF. The CDR3 DNA reads as TGTGCCAGCAGCTTAGGGGAGGGTTACTCTGGAAACACCATATATTTT.

CDR3 sequence (DNA): TGTGCCAGCAGTGAACAGGGGGCGACCCAGTACTTC. It yields the protein CASSEQGATQYF. The rearrangement joins TRBV25-1 to TRBJ2-5; 8 bases are shared with TRBD1. CDR3 size: 12 residues. CDR1 and CDR2 from the germline V gene are MGHDK and SYGVNS. Trimming cost V 2 bases and J 7 bases; bases outside gene matches: 0.

The rearrangement links TRBV19 to TRBJ2-3; 12 nucleotides align to TRBD2. This CDR3 spans 17 amino acids. Germline CDR1 reads LNHDA; CDR2 reads SQIVND (reference sequence). The junction had 5 bases not matched to a gene; V was cut back by 3 bases and J by 1 base. CDR3 protein: CASSIASGRAGTDTQYF. The CDR3 DNA reads as TGTGCCAGTAGTATCGCTAGCGGGAGGGCCGGCACAGATACGCAGTATTTT.

V and J are TRBV9 and TRBJ2-5, with TRBD1 as a possible D gene (5 bases). From germline, CDR1 is SGDLS and CDR2 YYNGEE. V shed 0 bases and J shed 5 bases, with 14 bases lying between them. This CDR3 is built from 15 residues. This CDR3 is CASSVATGAGETQYF. Written as DNA, the CDR3 is TGTGCCAGCAGCGTAGCCACAGGAGCAGGGGAGACCCAGTACTTC.

The chain carries TRBV27 and TRBJ2-2; weak D call: TRBD2 (6 bases). V lost 6 bases and J lost 3, with 14 bases in between. The CDR3 totals 15 residues. CDR1 is MNHEY and CDR2 is SMNVEV in the germline V gene (reference sequence). CDR3 in DNA: TGTGCCAGCAGGGGACTGGACCGGTACACCGGGGAGCTGTTTTTT. As protein: CASRGLDRYTGELFF.

The chain recombines TRBV2 with TRBJ2-7, with 10 bases aligning to TRBD2. The CDR3 loop spans 15 amino acids. V lost 0 bases to trimming and J lost 9 bases; unmatched junction nucleotides: 8. In germline, CDR1 is SNHLY, CDR2 FYNNEI. The CDR3 loop is CASSEAASGSGMQYF. In nucleotides, the CDR3 is TGTGCCAGCAGTGAAGCGGCTAGCGGGAGTGGTATGCAGTACTTC. The complete variable domain, with remaining parts taken from reference TRBV2 and TRBJ2-7, reads EPEVTQTPSHQVTQMGQEVILRCVPISNHLYFYWYRQILGQKVEFLVSFYNNEISEKSEIFDDQFSVERPDGSNFTLKIRSTKLEDSAMYFCASSEAASGSGMQYFGPGTRLTVT.

The chain employs TRBV13 and TRBJ1-2; perhaps TRBD1 as D (5 bases). Germline loops: CDR1 PRHDT, CDR2 FYEKMQ (reference sequence). The CDR3 consists of 12 residues. The V and J ends lost 8 bases and 8 bases respectively, with 15 bases between them. CDR3 residues: CASGPRGYGYTF. In nucleotides, the CDR3 is TGTGCCAGCGGCCCTCGGGGGTACGGCTACACCTTC.

The chain is built from TRBV9 and TRBJ2-5; possibly TRBD2 for D (5 bases). Per germline, CDR1 SGDLS and CDR2 YYNGEE. V shed 0 bases and J shed 4 bases, with 16 bases lying between them. This CDR3 is 16 amino acids long. The CDR3: CASSVVGGDAIETQYF. The CDR3 nucleotides read TGTGCCAGCAGCGTAGTCGGAGGAGACGCGATAGAGACCCAGTACTTC.

This rearrangement joins TRBV11-2 to TRBJ2-1; D gene unclear. Germline CDR1 reads SGHAT; CDR2 reads FQNNGV. The CDR3 runs to 15 residues. The V end lost 8 bases, the J end lost 0 bases, and 14 bases lay between the germline ends. CDR3: CASAWAPDSYNEQFF. The CDR3 DNA is TGTGCCAGCGCCTGGGCACCCGACTCCTACAATGAGCAGTTCTTC.

The chain has TRBV27 and TRBJ2-7; TRBD1 is a possible D gene (6 bases). V was clipped by 4 bases and J by 1 base, with 8 bases between them. Germline-derived CDR1 and CDR2 are MNHEY and SMNVEV (reference sequence). This CDR3 comprises 13 residues. In DNA, the CDR3 is TGTGCCAGCAGTTACACAGGGTCCTACGAGCAGTACTTC. It is translated as CASSYTGSYEQYF.

A note on this clone: This same CDR3 is encoded by further DNA sequences in the sample. CDR3 sequence reads: CASKTGNYGYTF. The CDR3 DNA reads TGTGCCAGCAAAACGGGAAACTATGGCTACACCTTC. J is TRBJ1-2 and V is TRBV6-5; D ambiguous. Looked up from germline, CDR1 is MNHEY and CDR2 is SVGAGI. With 7 bases removed from V and 2 bases from J, the gap between germline ends came to 8 bases. This CDR3 is built from 12 residues.

The chain has TRBV18 and TRBJ2-3; no clear D. With 4 bases removed from V and 4 bases from J, the gap between germline ends came to 6 bases. This CDR3 spans 12 amino acids. In germline, CDR1 is KGHSH, CDR2 LQKENI. This CDR3 is CASSLLSDTQYF. The CDR3 DNA reads as TGTGCCAGCTCACTCCTGTCAGATACGCAGTATTTT.

This sequence joins TRBV7-2 and TRBJ2-1, with D maybe TRBD2 (7 bases). The germline gives CDR1 SGHTA, CDR2 FQGNSA. The CDR3 length is 14 residues. V was cut by 1 base and J by 8 bases, with 12 bases left in between. The CDR3 protein is CASSLVGGADEQFF. In DNA form, the CDR3 reads TGTGCCAGCAGCTTAGTGGGGGGGGCCGATGAGCAGTTCTTC. Together with reference TRBV7-2 and TRBJ2-1, the CDR3 gives the full variable domain: GAGVSQSPSNKVTEKGKDVELRCDPISGHTALYWYRQSLGQGLEFLIYFQGNSAPDKSGLPSDRFSAERTGGSVSTLTIQRTQQEDSAVYLCASSLVGGADEQFFGPGTRLTVL.

This clone has just a few counts. V usage is TRBV4-1 and J usage is TRBJ2-7; D is perhaps TRBD1 (6 bases). Trimming took off 1 base at V and 9 bases at J, with 19 bases between the two ends. CDR1 and CDR2 (germline): MGHRA, YSYEKL. CDR3 length equals 15 residues. The CDR3 reads CASSQVWDTVSAQYF. CDR3 nucleotide sequence: TGCGCCAGCAGCCAAGTTTGGGACACTGTCTCTGCGCAGTACTTC.

Note on this clone: The same CDR3 arises from other DNA sequences in this sample as well. The genes are TRBV27 and TRBJ1-2, with 7 bases lining up with TRBD1. The length of the CDR3 is 15 residues. Per the germline V gene, CDR1 is MNHEY and CDR2 is SMNVEV (reference sequence). V gave up 5 bases and J gave up 2 bases; unmatched junction bases: 8. The CDR3 is CASSPTPTGNYGYTF. CDR3 sequence (DNA): TGTGCCAGCAGTCCGACGCCGACAGGGAACTATGGCTACACCTTC.

This chain links TRBV2 with TRBJ2-5; 7 bases map to TRBD1. This CDR3 is 13 amino acids long. Germline V CDR1 and CDR2: SNHLY, FYNNEI. Trimming took 7 bases from V and 2 from J; bases not matched to a gene: 4. The CDR3 DNA reads TGTGCCAGCACTGCGACAGGGCAAGAGACCCAGTACTTC. Protein: CASTATGQETQYF.

This clone was counted a single time. The rearrangement joins TRBV12-5 to TRBJ2-7, with D maybe TRBD2 (6 bases). V shed 6 bases and J shed 2 bases, with 17 bases lying between them. The CDR3 spans 15 residues. Germline values: CDR1 LGHNT, CDR2 FRNRAP. The CDR3 region has the DNA TGTGCTAGTGGCCCCTTGGCGGGACGTACCTACGAGCAGTACTTC. Translated: CASGPLAGRTYEQYF.

The sample holds a few counts of this clone. The chain has TRBV4-2 and TRBJ1-5; D is ambiguous. Germline V CDR1 and CDR2: LGHNA, YNFKEQ. The CDR3 sequence is 16 residues long. Between the trimmed V and J ends, which lost 0 bases and 4 bases, there was a span of 13 bases. The CDR3 DNA is TGTGCCAGCAGCCAAGAGTTCCCCAGGCTGAATCAGCCCCAGCATTTT. It specifies CASSQEFPRLNQPQHF.